The next 21 T cell receptor beta chains were all read from a single sample in a study of CD8 T cells in ankylosing spondylitis. TCRdb re-derived calls from the 5' RACE reads in MiXCR, one entry per CDR3 protein. The repertoire holds around 100,000 distinct CDR3 sequences, with around 24% as singletons. Material for sequencing was synovial fluid, either unsorted or a sorted T cell fraction (not recorded which). Every receptor here comes from a male donor with ankylosing spondylitis.

The chain has TRBV5-6 and TRBJ2-7, with 9 nucleotides matching TRBD1. The CDR3 sequence is 14 residues long. Germline loops: CDR1 SGHDT, CDR2 YYEEEE. V dropped 4 bases and J dropped 9; count of bases not matched to a gene: 11. CDR3 DNA: TGTGCCAGCAGCGGGGGACAGGGCTACGTAGGGCAGTACTTC. Translation: CASSGGQGYVGQYF.

This clonotype was seen at least ten times. The genes are TRBV20-1 and TRBJ2-7; TRBD2 matches at 7 bases. The CDR3 spans 14 residues. Germline V lookup: CDR1 DFQATT, CDR2 SNEGSKA (reference sequence). The ends lost 4 bases at V and 2 bases at J; junction bases unmatched: 8. DNA for the CDR3: TGCAGTGCTACCCGGGGAGCGGGGCCCTACGAGCAGTACTTC. Translated: CSATRGAGPYEQYF.

The V and J genes are TRBV6-1 and TRBJ2-5; 9 bases match TRBD2. CDR1 and CDR2 (germline): MNHNS, SASEGT. J gave up 1 base and V 8 bases, and 8 bases lay outside the gene matches. CDR3 length: 15 amino acids. The CDR3 loop reads CASGGVAGAQETQYF. The CDR3 nucleotides read TGTGCCAGCGGTGGAGTAGCGGGAGCCCAAGAGACCCAGTACTTC.

This clonotype occurred once. This chain links TRBV11-2 with TRBJ2-7; 7 bases fit TRBD2. V shed 5 bases and J 6 bases; nucleotides not matched to a gene: 13. CDR3 size: 15 residues. Germline V gene data show CDR1 as SGHAT and CDR2 as FQNNGV. DNA for the CDR3: TGTGCCAGCAGCCCACGAGCGGGGTGGCTTCTCGAGCAGTACTTC. Its translation: CASSPRAGWLLEQYF.

J is TRBJ1-1 and V is TRBV7-9; D not certain. CDR3 length: 14 residues. CDR1 is SEHNR, CDR2 FQNEAQ, per germline (reference sequence). Between the trimmed V and J ends, which lost 0 bases and 12 bases, there was a span of 17 bases. The DNA of the CDR3 is TGTGCCAGCAGCTTAGCAGCGGCAGCCTCGTCGCCTTTCTTT. The encoded protein is CASSLAAAASSPFF.

The V call is TRBV19, the J call TRBJ1-4, with D perhaps matching TRBD1 (6 bases). This CDR3 has 16 amino acids. Germline values: CDR1 LNHDA, CDR2 SQIVND (reference sequence). V was cut by 5 bases and J by 3 bases, with 16 bases left in between. Here the CDR3 DNA reads TGTGCCAGTAGTCTCGGGACAAGGCCCTCTAATGAAAAACTGTTTTTT. Translating gives CASSLGTRPSNEKLFF. The full variable domain, rest sourced from reference TRBV19 and TRBJ1-4, is DGGITQSPKYLFRKEGQNVTLSCEQNLNHDAMYWYRQDPGQGLRLIYYSQIVNDFQKGDIAEGYSVSREKKESFPLTVTSAQKNPTAFYLCASSLGTRPSNEKLFFGSGTQLSVL.

There are a few counts of this clonotype. The chain joins TRBV2 to TRBJ1-1, with D perhaps TRBD1 (6 bases). The CDR3 has 14 amino acids. Trimming removed 8 bases from V and 0 bases from J, with 13 bases in between. From germline, CDR1 is SNHLY and CDR2 FYNNEI. The CDR3 region is CASGTRRMNTEAFF. For the CDR3, the DNA is TGTGCCAGCGGGACAAGGCGCATGAACACTGAAGCTTTCTTT.

The V and J genes are TRBV20-1 and TRBJ1-5, with D hard to call. The germline gives CDR1 DFQATT, CDR2 SNEGSKA (reference sequence). V lost 5 bases and J 2 bases, leaving 7 bases between the germline ends. The CDR3 contains 12 residues. The CDR3 region is CSAFQGNQPQHF. The CDR3 DNA is TGCAGTGCTTTTCAGGGCAATCAGCCCCAGCATTTT.

The chain employs TRBV7-9 and TRBJ2-5; TRBD2 matches 8 bases. This CDR3 has 13 amino acids. Germline V gene lookup returns CDR1 SEHNR and CDR2 FQNEAQ (reference sequence). With V trimmed by 8 bases and J by 2 bases, 4 bases remained unmatched. CDR3 DNA sequence: TGTGCCAGCCTCTCGGGGGGGCAAGAGACCCAGTACTTC. Its translation: CASLSGGQETQYF. Variable domain in full (rest from reference TRBV7-9 and TRBJ2-5): DTGVSQNPRHKITKRGQNVTFRCDPISEHNRLYWYRQTLGQGPEFLTYFQNEAQLEKSRLLSDRFSAERPKGSFSTLEIQRTEQGDSAMYLCASLSGGQETQYFGPGTRLLVL.

The chain joins TRBV12-3 or TRBV12-4 to TRBJ2-1, with 9 nucleotides matching TRBD2. V lost 6 bases to trimming and J lost 4 bases; unmatched junction nucleotides: 16. The CDR3 loop spans 18 amino acids. In nucleotides, the CDR3 is TGTGCCAGCAGACCGACTAGCGGAGTGGGAGTGAGGTACAATGAGCAGTTCTTC. It is translated as CASRPTSGVGVRYNEQFF.

This clonotype has only a few counts. This sequence joins TRBV20-1 and TRBJ1-2, with D tentatively TRBD1 (5 bases). The CDR3 loop spans 14 amino acids. The ends were cut back, 5 bases at V and 0 bases at J, with 13 bases in the middle. Germline V gene sequence: CDR1 DFQATT, CDR2 SNEGSKA (reference sequence). The CDR3 spells CSAPRRGANYGYTF. CDR3 DNA: TGCAGTGCTCCAAGGCGGGGGGCTAACTATGGCTACACCTTC.

This clonotype was counted ten times or more. The V gene is TRBV12-5, the J gene TRBJ1-6; D is possibly TRBD1 (5 bases). This CDR3 comprises 17 residues. Trimming removed 0 bases at V and 7 bases at J, with 16 bases between. In germline, CDR1 is LGHNT, CDR2 FRNRAP. The CDR3 nucleotides are TGTGCTAGTGGTTTGGTGGGGGGAAGGGTCGGGAATTCACCCCTCCACTTT. The encoded protein is CASGLVGGRVGNSPLHF.

The rearrangement joins TRBV30 to TRBJ1-2; D call uncertain. Germline V gene data show CDR1 as GTSNPN and CDR2 as SVGIG (reference sequence). V lost 1 base and J 3 bases, leaving 12 bases between the germline ends. The CDR3 is 14 residues long. CDR3 protein: CAWSAGSRDYGYTF. The CDR3 DNA is TGTGCCTGGAGTGCTGGATCGAGGGACTATGGCTACACCTTC.

The chain combines TRBV25-1 with TRBJ2-5; possibly TRBD1 for D (5 bases). This CDR3 is built from 11 residues. Trimming removed 6 bases at V and 7 bases at J, with 9 bases between. The germline V gene has CDR1 MGHDK and CDR2 SYGVNS. The CDR3 bases are TGTGCCAGCAGCCCCGACAGGACCCAGTACTTC. Translating it yields CASSPDRTQYF.

V gene TRBV3-1 combines with J gene TRBJ2-3; the match to TRBD2 covers 7 bases. The length of the CDR3 is 16 residues. Per the germline V gene, CDR1 is LGHDT and CDR2 is YNNKEL (reference sequence). Trimming removed 3 bases from V and 3 bases from J; junction bases left unmatched: 9. The CDR3 DNA sequence: TGTGCCAGCAGCCAGGGAGGGATGGTTGGTACAGATACGCAGTATTTT. This translates into CASSQGGMVGTDTQYF.

This clonotype was observed a handful of times. The chain uses TRBV20-1 and TRBJ2-7; D is possibly TRBD1 (5 bases). Germline-derived CDR1 and CDR2 are DFQATT and SNEGSKA (reference sequence). The CDR3 runs to 13 residues. CDR3 DNA: TGCAGTGCTAGAGCCTGGGGCTCCAACGAGCAGTACGTC. Its protein product is CSARAWGSNEQYV.

CDR3 loop: CASSTGTKADTQYF. Written as DNA, the CDR3 is TGTGCCAGCAGCACGGGAACTAAGGCAGATACGCAGTATTTT. The chain has TRBV4-2 and TRBJ2-3, with TRBD2 as a possible D gene (5 bases). The CDR3 is 14 residues long. Looked up from germline, CDR1 is LGHNA and CDR2 is YNFKEQ. The V end was cut by 5 bases, the J end by 4 bases, with 13 bases between.

This chain uses TRBV12-3 or TRBV12-4 with TRBJ2-7; 9 bases are a match to TRBD1. The CDR3 sequence is 15 residues long. The V gene end was trimmed by 5 bases and the J gene end by 1 base; junction bases not matched to a gene: 6. In nucleotides, the CDR3 is TGTGCCAGCAGTCCCCGGGACAGGGAATCCTACGAGCAGTACTTC. Translated: CASSPRDRESYEQYF.

Only one count was recorded for this clonotype. Its ends do not fully match the called genes, so a read error is possible. This rearrangement joins TRBV2 to TRBJ2-5; 8 bases agree with TRBD1. CDR1 is SNHLY, CDR2 FYNNEI, per germline. The CDR3 loop spans 11 amino acids. The CDR3 DNA reads as TGTGCCAGCAGTGCCCGGGACAGGAAGCACTTC. Translating it yields CASSARDRKHF. The full variable domain, rest sourced from reference TRBV2 and TRBJ2-5, is EPEVTQTPSHQVTQMGQEVILRCVPISNHLYFYWYRQILGQKVEFLVSFYNNEISEKSEIFDDQFSVERPDGSNFTLKIRSTKLEDSAMYFCASSARDRKHFGPGTRLLVL.

This clonotype was seen a handful of times. This sequence joins TRBV5-6 and TRBJ2-1; no firm D call. Trimming took 1 base from V and 10 from J, leaving 9 bases between them. Germline-derived CDR1 and CDR2 are SGHDT and YYEEEE. There are 12 residues in the CDR3. The CDR3, as DNA: TGTGCCAGCAGCTTGTTCCTCTGGGAGCAGTTCTTC. It is translated as CASSLFLWEQFF. Full variable domain (missing parts from reference TRBV5-6 and TRBJ2-1): DAGVTQSPTHLIKTRGQQVTLRCSPKSGHDTVSWYQQALGQGPQFIFQYYEEEERQRGNFPDRFSGHQFPNYSSELNVNALLLGDSALYLCASSLFLWEQFFGPGTRLTVL.

This clonotype was recorded a few times. The V gene is TRBV18, the J gene TRBJ2-1, with 11 nucleotides matching TRBD1. Germline lookup yields CDR1 KGHSH and CDR2 LQKENI. This CDR3 is 19 amino acids long. Trimming took 4 bases from V and 6 from J; bases not matched to a gene: 17. Written as DNA, the CDR3 is TGTGCCAGCTCACGGACAGGGGGCGGACTCACACTGGGGACCAATGAGCAGTTCTTC. Residues: CASSRTGGGLTLGTNEQFF. Full variable domain (rest looked up from reference TRBV18 and TRBJ2-1): NAGVMQNPRHLVRRRGQEARLRCSPMKGHSHVYWYRQLPEEGLKFMVYLQKENIIDESGMPKERFSAEFPKEGPSILRIQQVVRGDSAAYFCASSRTGGGLTLGTNEQFFGPGTRLTVL.